A selection of T cell receptor beta chains follows, all from one sample in a study of regulatory T cells in long-lasting Graves disease. Each CDR3 protein is one row after TCRdb ran MiXCR on the multiplex PCR reads. The table records about 500,000 distinct CDR3 sequences, more than 10% of them present only once. These data were likewise used in another study, on T cells in Graves' hyperthyroidism and ophthalmopathy.

The specimen was peripheral blood mononuclear cells (PBMCs), collected at new diagnosis, from a patient treated with antithyroid drugs. These receptors were taken from a woman aged 30 to 39 with Graves disease. The CDR3 runs from the conserved cysteine through the conserved F or W. A D gene is named only where the DNA matches it firmly. Some rows mark clone size as missing; the rest say once, few, many or name a class of expanded clone.

>-|TRBV5-1|13|many|TRBJ1-4
CASRPGPNEKLFF
TGCGCCAGCAGGCCGGGGCCAAATGAAAAACTGTTTTTT
>-|TRBV20-1|13|many|TRBJ1-2
CSAMGGANYGYTF
TGCAGTGCTATGGGCGGCGCGAACTATGGCTACACCTTC
>-|TRBV6-1|13|many|TRBJ1-2
CASEGQLPVGYTF
TGTGCCAGCGAAGGGCAGCTTCCCGTGGGCTACACCTTC
>-|TRBV19|15|-|TRBJ1-5
CASHSGAVSNQPQHF
TGTGCCAGCCACAGTGGGGCAGTAAGCAATCAGCCCCAGCATTTT
>-|TRBV20-1|13|many|TRBJ2-7
CSARDNINRVPYF
TGCAGTGCTAGAGATAACATAAACAGGGTGCCGTACTTC
>-|TRBV6-2/TRBV6-3|16|-|TRBJ2-7
CASSYSEGRRSYEQYF
TGTGCCAGCAGTTACTCTGAGGGGCGCCGATCCTACGAGCAGTACTTC
>-|TRBV7-2|14|many|TRBJ2-3
CASSFYGGTDTQYF
TGTGCCAGCAGCTTTTACGGTGGCACAGATACGCAGTATTTT
>-|TRBV28|13|many|TRBJ1-1
CASSFETNTEAFF
TGTGCCAGCAGCTTCGAGACGAACACTGAAGCTTTCTTT
>-|TRBV4-1|13|few|TRBJ1-2
CASSQGQGRGYTF
TGCGCCAGCAGCCAAGGGCAGGGACGAGGTTACACCTTC
>-|TRBV18|15|many|TRBJ1-3
CASSPRIDSGNTIYF
TGTGCCAGCTCACCAAGGATCGACTCTGGAAACACCATATATTTT
>-|TRBV7-8|12|many|TRBJ2-4
CASSGALGIQYF
TGTGCCAGCAGCGGGGCCTTGGGCATTCAGTACTTC
>-|TRBV2|12|many|TRBJ1-1
CASSEAGIEAFF
TGTGCCAGCAGTGAGGCGGGGATTGAAGCTTTCTTT
>TRBD2|TRBV28|14|-|TRBJ2-7
CASRKREGLYEQYF
TGTGCCAGCAGGAAAAGGGAGGGCCTCTACGAGCAGTACTTC
>-|TRBV5-5|16|many|TRBJ1-1
CASSLTPGGKGTEAFF
TGTGCCAGCAGCTTGACTCCGGGGGGCAAGGGGACTGAAGCTTTCTTT
>-|TRBV10-3|14|-|TRBJ2-5
CANSESAGQETQYF
TGTGCCAACAGTGAGTCGGCGGGACAAGAGACCCAGTACTTC
>-|TRBV7-8|11|few|TRBJ1-2
CASSPGGAGTF
TGTGCCAGCAGTCCCGGCGGCGCAGGAACCTTC
>-|TRBV5-1|14|many|TRBJ1-1
CASSLFLKQGEAFF
TGCGCCAGCAGCTTGTTCCTAAAACAGGGCGAAGCTTTCTTT
>TRBD1|TRBV28|18|few|TRBJ2-1
CASSPLLQTGDIDNEQFF
TGTGCCAGCAGCCCCCTCCTCCAGACAGGGGATATTGACAATGAGCAGTTCTTC
>-|TRBV4-1|14|few|TRBJ1-1
CASSQVSGSTEAFF
TGCGCCAGCAGCCAAGTTAGTGGATCCACTGAAGCTTTCTTT
>-|TRBV28|16|many|TRBJ2-5
CASSSPGVAGQETQYF
TGTGCCAGCAGTTCCCCGGGGGTAGCGGGACAGGAGACCCAGTACTTC
>TRBD2|TRBV20-1|20|few|TRBJ2-7
CSARYTPNSGTSGRRYEQYF
TGCAGTGCTCGGTACACACCGAACTCCGGGACTAGCGGGAGACGGTACGAGCAGTACTTC
>TRBD1|TRBV30|13|many|TRBJ2-5
CAWKGQGRETQYF
TGTGCCTGGAAGGGACAGGGGAGAGAGACCCAGTACTTC
>-|TRBV25-1|13|many|TRBJ1-2
CASSETGWSGYTF
TGTGCCAGCAGTGAGACAGGCTGGAGTGGCTACACCTTC